Listed below are T cell receptor beta chains from one sample, sequenced in a study of cytomegalovirus exposure and HLA in healthy donors. The assay was immunoSEQ multiplex PCR, and TCRdb's table has in-frame clones only and misses some. The sample has some 140,000 clones, over 65% seen once; the top ten hold around 1.2%. Sample: PBMCs. The receptors here all came from a man between 45 and 60 years old in good health and CMV-seronegative. Both conserved end residues are part of each CDR3. The D gene is left open where the match is weak. Expanded clones are given a class, and other clones once, few, many or no size at all.

NA	TRBV10-3	TRBJ2-3	TRBD2	CAISYGTSGRDGDTQYF	TGTGCCATCAGTTATGGGACTAGCGGCCGGGATGGAGATACGCAGTATTTT
NA	TRBV18	TRBJ2-3	TRBD2	CASSPGLAGGTDTQYF	TGTGCCAGCTCACCAGGACTAGCGGGAGGGACAGATACGCAGTATTTT
few	TRBV6-5	TRBJ2-7	NA	CASSSGAAGEQYF	TGTGCCAGCAGTTCGGGTGCAGCTGGCGAGCAGTACTTC
NA	TRBV6-5	TRBJ1-1	TRBD1	CASSRGQGEAFF	TGTGCCAGCAGTCGCGGACAGGGAGAAGCTTTCTTT
NA	TRBV7-2	TRBJ2-1	TRBD2	CASSFKAGSGYNEQFF	TGTGCCAGCAGCTTTAAAGCGGGAAGCGGATACAATGAGCAGTTCTTC
NA	TRBV6-5	TRBJ1-2	NA	CASIEGSQFYGYTF	TGTGCCAGCATCGAGGGCAGCCAATTCTATGGCTACACCTTC
NA	TRBV12-2	TRBJ2-3	NA	CASRSSDTQYF	TGTGCAAGTCGCTCGAGCGATACGCAGTATTTT
NA	TRBV19	TRBJ1-4	NA	CASRQGTTNEKLFF	TGTGCCAGTAGGCAGGGGACAACTAATGAAAAACTGTTTTTT
NA	TRBV28	TRBJ2-3	NA	CASSRGGPTDTQYF	TGTGCCAGCAGCCGTGGGGGCCCCACAGATACGCAGTATTTT
NA	TRBV28	TRBJ1-5	TRBD1	CASSFNRGQPQHF	TGTGCCAGCAGTTTCAACAGGGGCCAGCCCCAGCATTTT
NA	TRBV9	TRBJ2-7	TRBD1	CASSVGGTGSHEQYF	TGTGCCAGCAGCGTAGGAGGGACAGGGTCCCACGAGCAGTACTTC
once	TRBV15	TRBJ1-5	NA	CATSTTRQSNYQPQHF	TGTGCCACCAGCACCACGAGGCAGTCCAATTATCAGCCCCAGCATTTT
NA	TRBV25-1	TRBJ2-2	TRBD2	CASSDDHGRAFNTGELFF	TGTGCCAGCAGTGATGACCACGGGAGGGCTTTTAACACCGGGGAGCTGTTTTTT
NA	TRBV10-1	TRBJ2-7	TRBD1	CASSADRVSAYEQYF	TGCGCCAGCAGCGCCGACAGGGTTAGTGCCTACGAGCAGTACTTC
NA	TRBV18	TRBJ2-7	NA	CASSQSRTPREQYF	TGTGCCAGCTCACAGTCACGGACTCCGCGGGAGCAGTACTTC
NA	TRBV6-1	TRBJ1-4	NA	CASSELRTTNEKLFF	TGTGCCAGCAGTGAACTCAGGACAACTAATGAAAAACTGTTTTTT
NA	TRBV5-4	TRBJ1-3	NA	CASSLTGSGNTIYF	TGTGCCAGCAGCTTGACCGGCTCTGGAAACACCATATATTTT
NA	TRBV7-2	TRBJ2-6	TRBD2	CASSPAPSGRAGANVLTF	TGTGCCAGCAGCCCCGCCCCTAGCGGTAGAGCTGGGGCCAACGTCCTGACTTTC
NA	TRBV9	TRBJ2-2	TRBD2	CASSGAGGPTGELFF	TGTGCCAGCAGCGGAGCGGGAGGCCCCACCGGGGAGCTGTTTTTT
NA	TRBV11-2	TRBJ2-7	TRBD2	CASNPSGTAYEQYF	TGTGCCAGCAACCCTAGCGGGACCGCCTACGAGCAGTACTTC
NA	TRBV21-1	TRBJ2-7	NA	CASSKGSRDRPYEQYF	TGTGCCAGCAGCAAAGGGAGCCGGGACAGACCCTACGAGCAGTACTTC
NA	TRBV6-1	TRBJ1-1	NA	CASSFLNTEAFF	TGTGCCAGCTCTTTCCTGAACACTGAAGCTTTCTTT
once	TRBV28	TRBJ2-7	NA	CASHKFSYEQYF	TGTGCCAGCCACAAGTTCTCCTACGAGCAGTACTTC